This T cell receptor (beta chain) derives from a study of blood T cell repertoires in COVID-19. Produced via immunoSEQ multiplex PCR; TCRdb's table is partial and in-frame only. The sample contains over 200,000 clones, around 86% of which appear only once. This CDR3 spans 16 amino acids. The germline CDR1 and CDR2 sequences are SGHNT and YENEEA. V lost 9 bases to trimming and J lost 4 bases, with 24 bases between them. The sample was PBMCs or T cells enriched from blood (not recorded which). The sequence was collected from a woman in her forties or fifties with acute COVID-19. The chain is built from TRBV11-3 and TRBJ1-1; D may be TRBD1 (5 bases). The CDR3 sequence is CASGQGDRGGPTEAFF. The CDR3 nucleotides read TGTGCCAGTGGACAAGGGGATAGGGGAGGTCCCACTGAAGCTTTCTTT.